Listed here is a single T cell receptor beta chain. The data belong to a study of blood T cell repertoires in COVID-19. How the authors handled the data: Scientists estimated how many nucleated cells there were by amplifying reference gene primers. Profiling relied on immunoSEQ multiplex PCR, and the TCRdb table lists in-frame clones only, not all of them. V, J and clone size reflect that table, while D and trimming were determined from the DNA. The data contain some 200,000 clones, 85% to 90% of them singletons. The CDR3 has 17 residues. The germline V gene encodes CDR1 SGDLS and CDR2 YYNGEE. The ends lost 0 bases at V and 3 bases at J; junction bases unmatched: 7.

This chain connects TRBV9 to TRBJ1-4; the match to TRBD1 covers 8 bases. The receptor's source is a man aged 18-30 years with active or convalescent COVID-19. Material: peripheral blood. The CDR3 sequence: CASSVAGGGRSNEKLFF. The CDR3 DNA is TGTGCCAGCAGCGTAGCAGGGGGCGGGCGGTCTAATGAAAAACTGTTTTTT.